The clone carrying this T cell receptor beta chain showed up many times. What it recognizes is unknown. This specimen comes from a study of T cells in Graves' hyperthyroidism and ophthalmopathy. Study results and limitations: In validation, the model predicted ophthalmopathy. These predictions came a median about 6.5 months before onset.

Trimming removed 5 bases from V and 2 bases from J, with 2 bases in between. CDR3 length: 11 amino acids. Germline CDR1 and CDR2: ENHRY and SYGVKD. Amplification targeted TCR beta CDR3 regions from RNA transcripts. During a first-round RT-PCR of the TCR CDR3, the HTBI primer set was used. In TCRdb, the multiplex PCR reads were re-called with MiXCR into one record per CDR3 protein. This repertoire shows about 600,000 distinct CDR3 sequences, approximately 14% found once; its top ten account for 6.5% to 9%. The rearrangement uses TRBV10-3 and TRBJ2-3; D not certain. This TCR was sampled from a woman between 18 and 30 years old with Graves' ophthalmopathy. The sequenced material came from blood. The CDR3 bases are TGTGCCATCAGTACCACAGATACGCAGTATTTT. It specifies CAISTTDTQYF.